The T cell receptor (beta chain) under discussion was sequenced for a study of T cell responses to AZD1222 COVID-19 vaccine. Points from the study as a whole: Following two doses of AZD1222, Spike-specific TCR breadth and depth rose. The study identified only a handful of AZD1222 recipients as seropositive at baseline. Targeting of unmutated variant regions was reportedly seen in nearly half of spike-specific TCRs.

Generated by immunoSEQ multiplex PCR, the TCRdb table keeps only in-frame clones and is missing some. The profile shows more than 45,000 clones, approximately 88% of them singletons. Trimming pared 5 bases from V and 1 base from J, leaving 26 bases between. CDR1 is MDHEN and CDR2 is SYDVKM in the germline V gene. The CDR3 loop spans 19 amino acids. A remark on this clone: Its antigen is not known.

This chain links TRBV28 with TRBJ1-2; D possibly corresponds to TRBD1 (6 bases). The material was peripheral blood, obtained on day 0 of AZD1222 vaccination. This clonotype was obtained from an adult in good health. The CDR3 loop is CASSLRGGTGAQINYGYTF. CDR3 in DNA: TGTGCCAGCAGTCTGAGGGGCGGGACGGGGGCCCAGATTAACTATGGCTACACCTTC.